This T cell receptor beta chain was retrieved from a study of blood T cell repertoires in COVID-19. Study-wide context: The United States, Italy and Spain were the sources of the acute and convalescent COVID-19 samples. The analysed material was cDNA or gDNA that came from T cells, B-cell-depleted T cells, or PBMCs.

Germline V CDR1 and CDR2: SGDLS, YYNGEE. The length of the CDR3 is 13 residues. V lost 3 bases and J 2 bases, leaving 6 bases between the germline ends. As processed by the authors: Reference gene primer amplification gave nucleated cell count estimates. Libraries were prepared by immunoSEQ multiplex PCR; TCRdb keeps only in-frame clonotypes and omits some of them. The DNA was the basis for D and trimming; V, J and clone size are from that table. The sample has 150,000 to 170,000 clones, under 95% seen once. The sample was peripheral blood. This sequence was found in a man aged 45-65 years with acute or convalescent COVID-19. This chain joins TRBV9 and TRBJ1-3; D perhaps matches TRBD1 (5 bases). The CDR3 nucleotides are TGTGCCAGCAGCGCAGGGCCTGGAAACACCATATATTTT. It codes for CASSAGPGNTIYF.